Each of the 20 T cell receptor beta chains below was sequenced from the same sample in a study of T cell responses to AZD1222 COVID-19 vaccine. The method was immunoSEQ multiplex PCR; TCRdb's version includes in-frame clones alone and lacks a portion of them. The profile shows 150,000 or so clones, around nine tenths of them singletons. Here the sequenced sample was peripheral blood, taken on day 0 of AZD1222 vaccination. The origin of the receptors is an adult in good health.

The rearrangement links TRBV28 to TRBJ1-4; D unresolved. The CDR3 has 17 amino acids. Germline loops: CDR1 MDHEN, CDR2 SYDVKM. The V end lost 3 bases, the J end lost 0 bases, and 14 bases lay between the germline ends. CDR3 residues: CASSFQVPISTNEKLFF. The CDR3 DNA reads as TGTGCCAGCAGTTTCCAAGTTCCGATCTCAACTAATGAAAAACTGTTTTTT.

The genes are TRBV29-1 and TRBJ2-7, with TRBD2 matching over 10 bases. CDR1 and CDR2 from the germline V gene are SQVTM and ANQGSEA. This CDR3 is 15 amino acids long. The trim removed 1 base at V and 4 bases at J, leaving 7 bases unmatched. For the CDR3, the DNA is TGCAGCGTTGAAGGCACCGGGACTAGCGTGTACGAGCAGTACTTC. It is translated as CSVEGTGTSVYEQYF.

V gene TRBV7-9 combines with J gene TRBJ2-7; D is perhaps TRBD1 (5 bases). The V gene's germline CDR1 is SEHNR and CDR2 FQNEAQ (reference sequence). The CDR3 loop spans 11 amino acids. V was pared by 7 bases and J by 6 bases, with 10 bases between. The CDR3 nucleotides are TGTGCCAGCACAGACAGTGGCGAGCAGTACTTC. This encodes CASTDSGEQYF.

V gene TRBV28 combines with J gene TRBJ2-7, with TRBD1 identical over 11 bases. J gave up 6 bases and V 6 bases, and 13 bases lay outside the gene matches. The CDR3 has 16 residues. Germline V gene sequence: CDR1 MDHEN, CDR2 SYDVKM. The DNA for the CDR3 is TGTGCCAGCAGCTCCCCGGCGGGGACAGGGGGAAGCGAGCAGTACTTC. Protein product: CASSSPAGTGGSEQYF.

The CDR3 bases are TGTGCCAGCAGCGACGGACTAGCTAGTGTT. Its protein product is CASSDGLASV. The V gene is TRBV5-4, the J gene TRBJ2-7; 8 bases line up with TRBD2. Germline CDR1 SGHNT, CDR2 YYREEE (reference sequence). This CDR3 contains 10 residues.

This rearrangement joins TRBV28 to TRBJ2-2, with D unresolved. Germline CDR1 reads MDHEN; CDR2 reads SYDVKM. Trimming removed 3 bases at V and 0 bases at J, with 8 bases between. The CDR3 totals 15 residues. The CDR3 DNA sequence: TGTGCCAGCAGTTTTCCCCCCACGAACACCGGGGAGCTGTTTTTT. This translates into CASSFPPTNTGELFF.

The chain uses TRBV29-1 and TRBJ2-7; D might be TRBD2 (7 bases). CDR3 length: 14 amino acids. Per the germline V gene, CDR1 is SQVTM and CDR2 is ANQGSEA. Trimming took 5 bases from V and 1 from J, leaving 15 bases between them. The CDR3 nucleotides read TGCAGCGTTAGGGGGGGGATGGGATCCTACGAGCAGTACTTC. Translated: CSVRGGMGSYEQYF.

V is TRBV4-3 and J is TRBJ2-5, with a weak D call TRBD1 (5 bases). The CDR3 has 15 residues. Germline V gene data show CDR1 as LGHNA and CDR2 as YSLEER. V was clipped by 0 bases and J by 1 base, with 9 bases between them. The CDR3 DNA reads TGCGCCAGCAGCCAAGATCCTGACAGCCAAGAGACCCAGTACTTC. Amino acids: CASSQDPDSQETQYF.

The rearrangement joins TRBV5-1 to TRBJ1-5, with unresolved D. This CDR3 has 13 amino acids. Germline V gene sequence: CDR1 SGHRS, CDR2 YFSETQ. Trimming shortened V by 4 bases and J by 6 bases, and 11 bases separated the two germline ends. The CDR3 loop is CASSPGPSQPQHF. CDR3 in DNA: TGCGCCAGCAGCCCCGGCCCAAGTCAGCCCCAGCATTTT.

The chain employs TRBV7-9 and TRBJ1-6; no clear D gene. Germline V CDR1 and CDR2: SEHNR, FQNEAQ (reference sequence). The CDR3 contains 16 residues. V was cut by 4 bases and J by 7 bases, with 17 bases left in between. CDR3 region: CASSSDRGKGNSPLHF. CDR3 nucleotide sequence: TGTGCCAGCAGCTCGGACCGAGGCAAGGGCAATTCACCCCTCCACTTT.

This clone was observed a single time. The chain is built from TRBV7-2 and TRBJ2-5; TRBD2 matches 11 bases. J was trimmed by 7 bases and V by 5 bases; bases with no gene match: 15. The CDR3 covers 17 residues. The germline gives CDR1 SGHTA, CDR2 FQGNSA. The CDR3 coding sequence is TGTGCCAGCAGCCCCTGGGAGGGGATAGCGGGAGGGGGGACCCAGTACTTC. Protein product: CASSPWEGIAGGGTQYF.

The V gene is TRBV5-6, the J gene TRBJ2-3, with D perhaps TRBD1 (6 bases). The CDR3 loop spans 14 amino acids. Trimming removed 2 bases at V and 4 bases at J, with 11 bases between. Germline V gene sequence: CDR1 SGHDT, CDR2 YYEEEE. The CDR3 here is CASSFQGISDTQYF. CDR3 bases: TGTGCCAGCAGCTTTCAGGGGATATCAGATACGCAGTATTTT.

V is TRBV7-9 and J is TRBJ2-7, with 14 bases aligning to TRBD2. Unmatched junction bases numbered 7, after V lost 4 bases and J lost 2 bases. CDR3 length: 17 residues. CDR1 and CDR2 from the germline V gene are SEHNR and FQNEAQ (reference sequence). The CDR3 loop reads CASSSTSGRAFTYEQYF. The CDR3 DNA is TGTGCCAGCAGCTCGACTAGCGGGAGGGCCTTTACCTACGAGCAGTACTTC.

The rearrangement links TRBV3-1 (or the pseudogene TRBV3-2) to TRBJ2-7, with TRBD1 as a possible D gene (6 bases). The CDR3 spans 14 residues. Per germline, CDR1 LGHDT and CDR2 YNNKEL (reference sequence). V was pared by 1 base and J by 4 bases, with 11 bases between. The CDR3 DNA reads as TGTGCCAGCAGCCAAGGAACAGGGTTTTACGAGCAGTACTTC. Encoded protein: CASSQGTGFYEQYF.

The chain uses TRBV11-3 and TRBJ2-7, with 13 bases fitting TRBD2. Germline V gene lookup returns CDR1 SGHNT and CDR2 YENEEA. The CDR3 extends over 15 amino acids. V was clipped by 5 bases and J by 5 bases; unmatched bases: 6. The DNA of the CDR3 is TGTGCCAGCAGCGGGGGACTAGCGGGACCAAACGAGCAGTACTTC. It codes for CASSGGLAGPNEQYF.

This clone was seen only once. The rearrangement uses TRBV29-1 and TRBJ1-4; D may be TRBD1 (5 bases). Germline assignment: CDR1 SQVTM and CDR2 ANQGSEA. Between the trimmed V and J ends, which lost 8 bases and 5 bases, there was a span of 21 bases. The CDR3 length is 15 residues. The CDR3 loop reads CSPKSGGKRNEKLFF. The CDR3 DNA reads TGCAGCCCCAAATCGGGGGGTAAGAGAAATGAAAAACTGTTTTTT.

The chain has TRBV6-5 and TRBJ1-6; tentative D call: TRBD1 (5 bases). Germline V gene lookup returns CDR1 MNHEY and CDR2 SVGAGI. The CDR3 extends over 15 amino acids. V lost 5 bases, J lost 10 bases, and 18 bases lay in between. In DNA form, the CDR3 reads TGTGCCAGCAGTCCTGCATTGGGGCTAGGGTCACCCCTCCACTTT. It codes for CASSPALGLGSPLHF.

V gene TRBV6-2 or TRBV6-3 combines with J gene TRBJ2-7; D gene uncertain. The CDR3 covers 15 residues. Per the germline V gene, CDR1 is MNHEY and CDR2 is SVGEGT. V lost 6 bases to trimming and J lost 1 base, with 16 bases between them. CDR3 coding DNA: TGTGCCAGCAGCAATGGACCGTTACCGTCCTACGAGCAGTACTTC. Residues: CASSNGPLPSYEQYF.

There are a few counts of this clone. This chain links TRBV28 with TRBJ1-5, with 7 bases that match TRBD1. V lost 6 bases to trimming and J lost 6 bases; unmatched junction nucleotides: 11. Germline values: CDR1 MDHEN, CDR2 SYDVKM. The CDR3 covers 15 residues. The CDR3 DNA reads TGTGCCAGCAGGCCAGGGGGGGCAAGAACTCAGCCCCAGCATTTT. Translated: CASRPGGARTQPQHF.

This clone was detected once. The V gene is TRBV4-3, the J gene TRBJ1-2, with unresolved D. This CDR3 has 16 amino acids. Looked up from germline, CDR1 is LGHNA and CDR2 is YSLEER. V lost 1 base to trimming and J lost 0 bases, with 12 bases between them. As DNA, the CDR3 is TGCGCCAGCAGCCAAGGGGCGACAACTACTAACTATGGCTACACCTTC. Its translation is CASSQGATTTNYGYTF.